This T cell receptor beta chain was profiled in a study of blood T cell repertoires in COVID-19. Across the study: Whether acute or convalescent, the COVID-19 samples came from the United States, Italy and Spain. Sample material is recorded as cDNA or gDNA derived from T cells, B-cell-depleted T cells, or PBMCs.

In the authors' methods: Cell counts per sample came from amplifying reference gene primers. The repertoire was sequenced with immunoSEQ multiplex PCR; TCRdb's copy has only in-frame clones and lacks some. V and J calls and clone size are copied from that table; D and trimming were computed from the DNA. Here the sample spans roughly 90,000 clones, around 82% being singletons. V lost 0 bases and J lost 2, with 8 bases in between. Germline V gene sequence: CDR1 LGHDT, CDR2 YNNKEL (reference sequence). CDR3 size: 14 residues. The TCR sequence derives from a human donor in a cohort sampled during active COVID-19. The sequencing sample was made of peripheral blood. The rearrangement uses TRBV3-1 (or the pseudogene TRBV3-2) and TRBJ2-7; D unresolved. Here the CDR3 DNA reads TGTGCCAGCAGCCAAGAGGGCAGCCCCTACGAGCAGTACTTC. Translated: CASSQEGSPYEQYF.